Listed below are T cell receptor beta chains from one sample, sequenced in a study of cytomegalovirus exposure and HLA in healthy donors. Generated by immunoSEQ multiplex PCR, the TCRdb table keeps only in-frame clones and is missing some. The sample holds some 140,000 clones, approximately 79% seen once. Sequencing was done on a sample of PBMCs. The receptors shown here come from a man younger than 30 in good health and CMV-seronegative. Each CDR3 is given with its conserved first and last residue. The D gene is left open where the match is weak. Clone size appears in some rows only: once, few, many, or a class for an expanded clone.

abundance	d_gene	v_gene	j_gene	CDR3aa	CDR3nt
NA	NA	TRBV27	TRBJ1-1	CASSLSGSTTEAFF	TGTGCCAGCAGTTTATCGGGCTCAACCACTGAAGCTTTCTTT
NA	TRBD1	TRBV19	TRBJ1-4	CASSIGQGALSEKLFF	TGTGCCAGTAGTATTGGACAGGGGGCGCTTTCTGAAAAACTGTTTTTT
NA	TRBD1	TRBV29-1	TRBJ2-5	CSVVAPRGSMAETQYF	TGCAGCGTTGTAGCCCCCAGGGGGTCCATGGCAGAGACCCAGTACTTC
NA	NA	TRBV4-2	TRBJ1-3	CASSPPHSPGINTIYF	TGTGCCAGCAGCCCACCCCACAGCCCGGGAATAAACACCATATATTTT
NA	TRBD1	TRBV6-5	TRBJ1-5	CASIEDRVGYQPQHF	TGTGCCAGCATCGAGGACAGGGTTGGTTATCAGCCCCAGCATTTT
NA	NA	TRBV4-1	TRBJ1-5	CASSGGPGDGQPQHF	TGCGCCAGCAGCGGAGGGCCGGGGGATGGTCAGCCCCAGCATTTT
NA	NA	TRBV18	TRBJ2-7	CASSRAGFEQYF	TGTGCCAGCTCACGAGCGGGTTTCGAGCAGTACTTC
NA	NA	TRBV5-1	TRBJ1-3	CASSLGGAGNTIYF	TGCGCCAGCAGCTTGGGGGGGGCTGGAAACACCATATATTTT
NA	TRBD1	TRBV5-1	TRBJ2-3	CASSWTGGDTQYF	TGCGCCAGCAGCTGGACAGGGGGAGATACGCAGTATTTT
NA	NA	TRBV4-2	TRBJ1-1	CASSQHSPF	TGTGCCAGCAGCCAGCACTCGCCTTTT
few	TRBD1	TRBV5-6	TRBJ1-1	CASSSGTGRTSTEAFF	TGTGCCAGCAGCTCTGGGACAGGTCGTACCAGCACTGAAGCTTTCTTT
NA	TRBD1	TRBV7-2	TRBJ1-5	CASSVGSFRGISNQPQHF	TGTGCCAGCAGCGTCGGCTCATTCAGGGGGATAAGCAATCAGCCCCAGCATTTT
NA	TRBD2	TRBV9	TRBJ2-7	CASSEGLAASYEQYF	TGTGCCAGCAGCGAGGGACTAGCGGCTTCCTACGAGCAGTACTTC
NA	TRBD1	TRBV5-4	TRBJ2-1	CASSSPKTGNNEQFF	TGTGCCAGCAGCTCCCCAAAGACAGGGAACAATGAGCAGTTCTTC
NA	NA	TRBV25-1	TRBJ1-2	CASSETGGFEGYTF	TGTGCCAGCAGTGAAACGGGGGGGTTCGAGGGCTACACCTTC
NA	NA	TRBV7-7	TRBJ2-3	CASSPGGSTDTQYF	TGTGCTAGCAGCCCAGGGGGGAGCACAGATACGCAGTATTTT
NA	TRBD1	TRBV2	TRBJ1-6	CASGAWGQDYGNSPLHF	TGTGCCAGCGGCGCCTGGGGACAGGATTACGGTAATTCACCCCTCCACTTT
NA	NA	TRBV15	TRBJ1-4	CATSVNRDINEKLFF	TGTGCCACCAGCGTAAACAGGGACATTAATGAAAAACTGTTTTTT
NA	NA	TRBV12-5	TRBJ2-5	CASGFRGNSGKETQYF	TGTGCTAGTGGTTTCCGGGGGAACAGCGGTAAAGAGACCCAGTACTTC
few	NA	TRBV5-4	TRBJ2-2	CAATGLGAGELFF	TGTGCCGCCACAGGGTTGGGAGCCGGGGAGCTGTTTTTT
NA	NA	TRBV30	TRBJ2-3	CAWIGVTRTDTQYF	TGTGCCTGGATTGGTGTGACTCGCACAGATACGCAGTATTTT
NA	NA	TRBV9	TRBJ1-1	CASSPRGGYEAFF	TGTGCCAGCAGCCCCCGGGGAGGGTATGAAGCTTTCTTT
NA	TRBD1	TRBV7-6	TRBJ2-7	CASSSNIQGYEQYF	TGTGCCAGCAGCTCGAATATACAGGGGTACGAGCAGTACTTC
NA	TRBD1	TRBV19	TRBJ1-5	CASSIVGQGGNQPQHF	TGTGCCAGTAGTATTGTGGGACAGGGCGGCAATCAGCCCCAGCATTTT
few	TRBD1	TRBV5-6	TRBJ1-6	CASSSRQGPYNSPLHF	TGTGCCAGCAGCTCTAGACAGGGTCCGTATAATTCACCCCTCCACTTT
NA	TRBD1	TRBV6-5	TRBJ1-5	CASGQVNQPQHF	TGTGCCAGCGGACAGGTCAATCAGCCCCAGCATTTT
NA	TRBD1	TRBV9	TRBJ1-1	CASSVDPGQGNTEAFF	TGTGCCAGCAGCGTCGATCCGGGACAGGGAAACACTGAAGCTTTCTTT